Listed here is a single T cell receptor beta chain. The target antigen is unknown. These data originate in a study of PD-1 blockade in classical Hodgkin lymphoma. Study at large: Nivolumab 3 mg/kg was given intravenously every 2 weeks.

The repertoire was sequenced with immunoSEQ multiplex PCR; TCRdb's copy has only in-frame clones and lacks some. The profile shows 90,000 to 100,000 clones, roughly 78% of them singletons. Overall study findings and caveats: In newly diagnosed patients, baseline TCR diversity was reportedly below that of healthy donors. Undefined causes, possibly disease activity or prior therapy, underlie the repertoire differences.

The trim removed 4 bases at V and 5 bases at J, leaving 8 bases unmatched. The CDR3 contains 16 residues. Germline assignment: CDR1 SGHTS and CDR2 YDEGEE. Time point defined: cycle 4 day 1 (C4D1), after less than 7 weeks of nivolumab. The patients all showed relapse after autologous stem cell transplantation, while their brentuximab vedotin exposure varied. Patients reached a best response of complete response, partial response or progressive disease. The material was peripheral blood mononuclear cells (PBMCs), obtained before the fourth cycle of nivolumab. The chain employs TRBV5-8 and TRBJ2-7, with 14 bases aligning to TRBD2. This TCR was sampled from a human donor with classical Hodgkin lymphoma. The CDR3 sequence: CASSRRTSGRSNEQYF. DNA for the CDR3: TGTGCCAGCAGCAGACGGACTAGCGGGAGGTCGAACGAGCAGTACTTC.